These T cell receptor beta chains were read from a single sample in a study of blood T cell repertoires in COVID-19. The protocol was immunoSEQ multiplex PCR, while the TCRdb copy is restricted to in-frame clones and leaves out a portion. The repertoire consists of roughly 220,000 clones, with 70% to 90% occurring once and the leading ten covering about a tenth. The sample taken for sequencing was peripheral blood. The receptors derive from a woman in her fifties or sixties with COVID-19, enrolled during active disease. CDR3s include the opening cysteine and the closing phenylalanine or tryptophan. The D gene is left open where the match is weak. Clone size is stated in some rows and not others, as once, few, many or a class when expanded.

V	J	D	size	CDR3	DNA
TRBV6-5	TRBJ1-1	TRBD1	-	CASSMTGGNTEAFF	TGTGCCAGCAGTATGACAGGGGGGAACACTGAAGCTTTCTTT
TRBV27	TRBJ1-5	-	once	CASSHLGRGGNQPQHF	TGTGCCAGCAGTCATCTCGGGCGCGGGGGCAATCAGCCCCAGCATTTT
TRBV3-1/TRBV3-2	TRBJ1-2	-	-	CASSQVPRSHNYGYTF	TGTGCCAGCAGCCAAGTACCGAGATCTCATAACTATGGCTACACCTTC
TRBV18	TRBJ1-6	TRBD1	once	CASSLTDRALNSPLHF	TGTGCCAGCTCCCTTACGGACAGGGCTCTCAATTCACCCCTCCACTTT
TRBV6-5	TRBJ2-3	-	few	CASSSRRTGGEDTQYF	TGTGCCAGCAGTTCGCGAAGGACGGGCGGGGAGGATACGCAGTATTTT
TRBV3-1/TRBV3-2	TRBJ1-4	-	-	CASSQDPRGTGEKLFF	TGTGCCAGCAGCCAAGATCCTCGGGGGACCGGTGAAAAACTGTTTTTT
TRBV28	TRBJ1-4	-	once	CASSTGTSLFEKLFF	TGTGCCAGCAGTACCGGGACAAGCCTATTTGAAAAACTGTTTTTT
TRBV27	TRBJ2-2	-	-	CASSQGQHGELFF	TGTGCCAGCAGCCAAGGACAGCACGGGGAGCTGTTTTTT
TRBV4-1	TRBJ2-3	TRBD1	-	CATGTGELSTDTQYF	TGCGCCACCGGAACAGGGGAGTTGAGCACAGATACGCAGTATTTT
TRBV6-6	TRBJ2-3	TRBD2	-	CASSRTYGGGTQYF	TGTGCCAGCAGCCGAACTTATGGGGGGGGAACGCAGTATTTT
TRBV5-1	TRBJ2-5	TRBD1	-	CASFGTDRAETQYF	TGCGCCAGCTTCGGAACTGACAGGGCGGAGACCCAGTACTTC
TRBV12-3/TRBV12-4	TRBJ2-2	-	-	CASSPGNTGELFF	TGTGCCAGCAGCCCCGGGAACACCGGGGAGCTGTTTTTT
TRBV6-5	TRBJ1-2	-	-	CASSYSAGGQSYGYTF	TGTGCCAGCAGTTACTCAGCAGGAGGGCAGAGCTATGGCTACACCTTC
TRBV30	TRBJ2-1	-	-	CAWSGDGQGEDNEQFF	TGTGCCTGGAGTGGGGACGGGCAGGGGGAGGACAATGAGCAGTTCTTC
TRBV5-4	TRBJ2-2	-	-	CASSLGTGFGELFF	TGTGCCAGCAGCTTGGGTACAGGGTTCGGGGAGCTGTTTTTT
TRBV14	TRBJ2-1	TRBD2	-	CASSPTSGGASRTSYNEQFF	TGTGCCAGCAGCCCCACTAGCGGGGGGGCCTCCCGAACTTCCTACAATGAGCAGTTCTTC
TRBV6-5	TRBJ2-3	TRBD1	-	CASKGGQVGTDTQYF	TGTGCCAGCAAGGGGGGACAGGTAGGCACAGATACGCAGTATTTT
TRBV6-7	TRBJ1-5	-	-	CASSYRHPNQPQHF	TGTGCCAGCAGTTACCGACACCCTAATCAGCCCCAGCATTTT
TRBV4-2	TRBJ1-5	-	few	CASSQSGGQPQHF	TGTGCCAGCAGCCAAAGCGGGGGTCAGCCCCAGCATTTT
TRBV14	TRBJ2-2	TRBD1	once	CASSPRGLTTGELFF	TGTGCCAGCAGCCCCAGGGGGCTCACCACCGGGGAGCTGTTTTTT
TRBV7-9	TRBJ2-7	-	-	CASSLGGGSGEQYF	TGTGCCAGCAGCTTAGGGGGGGGCTCGGGCGAGCAGTACTTC
TRBV24-1	TRBJ1-4	-	-	CATSGGSNEKLFF	TGTGCCACCAGTGGAGGGTCTAATGAAAAACTGTTTTTT
TRBV27	TRBJ2-1	TRBD1	-	CASSRLTGGIHEQFF	TGTGCCAGCAGCAGATTGACAGGGGGCATCCATGAGCAGTTCTTC
TRBV9	TRBJ1-2	TRBD1	-	CASSVDNRGDGYTF	TGTGCCAGCAGCGTAGATAACAGGGGGGACGGCTACACCTTC
TRBV25-1	TRBJ1-1	-	-	CASSTGGNTEAFF	TGTGCCAGCAGTACGGGGGGGAACACTGAAGCTTTCTTT
TRBV7-2	TRBJ1-1	-	once	CASSWTPQGTEAFF	TGTGCCAGCAGCTGGACCCCTCAGGGAACTGAAGCTTTCTTT
TRBV18	TRBJ2-2	-	-	CASSPYRVDTGELFF	TGTGCCAGCTCACCATACAGGGTGGACACCGGGGAGCTGTTTTTT
TRBV18	TRBJ1-2	TRBD1	-	CASSPLAGGNYGYTF	TGTGCCAGCTCACCACTGGCAGGGGGAAACTATGGCTACACCTTC
TRBV11-2	TRBJ2-1	TRBD2	-	CASSLGPSGGIEQFF	TGTGCCAGCAGCTTAGGACCTAGCGGGGGGATTGAGCAGTTCTTC
TRBV5-1	TRBJ1-1	TRBD1	-	CASSRAGTGGTEAFF	TGCGCCAGCAGCCGCGCCGGGACAGGGGGTACTGAAGCTTTCTTT
TRBV2	TRBJ1-1	-	-	CASSGVRGHQMNTEAFF	TGTGCCAGCAGTGGGGTCAGGGGCCATCAAATGAACACTGAAGCTTTCTTT
TRBV4-2	TRBJ2-2	TRBD2	-	CASSQGASGGENTGELFF	TGTGCCAGCAGCCAAGGGGCTAGCGGGGGGGAGAACACCGGGGAGCTGTTTTTT
TRBV7-2	TRBJ1-1	TRBD1	-	CASSFGTENTEAFF	TGTGCCAGCAGCTTTGGGACAGAAAACACTGAAGCTTTCTTT
TRBV24-1	TRBJ2-7	TRBD2	-	CATSGGAFGEQYF	TGTGCCACCAGCGGGGGGGCATTTGGAGAGCAGTACTTC
TRBV19	TRBJ1-5	TRBD1	-	CASSIVGQGFTQHF	TGTGCCAGTAGTATAGTTGGACAGGGGTTCACCCAGCATTTT
TRBV18	TRBJ1-1	TRBD1	-	CASSLDRQGVANTEAFF	TGTGCCAGCTCACTGGACAGACAGGGGGTGGCGAACACTGAAGCTTTCTTT
TRBV5-1	TRBJ1-2	-	-	CATNLTLQGRGNYGYTF	TGCGCCACCAACCTAACCCTTCAGGGGAGAGGTAACTATGGCTACACCTTC
TRBV6-2/TRBV6-3	TRBJ1-5	TRBD1	-	CASSYSRGPNQPQHF	TGTGCCAGCAGTTACTCGAGGGGGCCCAATCAGCCCCAGCATTTT
TRBV7-9	TRBJ1-1	-	-	CASSQNLEAFF	TGTGCCAGCAGCCAGAATCTCGAAGCTTTCTTT
TRBV27	TRBJ1-6	-	few	CASSFRDINNSPLHF	TGTGCCAGCAGTTTTAGGGACATTAATAATTCACCCCTCCACTTT
TRBV28	TRBJ1-1	-	-	CASSPLRGGTEAFF	TGTGCCAGCAGTCCCCTGAGAGGGGGCACTGAAGCTTTCTTT
TRBV4-3	TRBJ2-3	-	-	CASSQVGGGTRYF	-
TRBV24-1	TRBJ2-1	-	-	CATSDFRGSEQFF	TGTGCCACCAGTGATTTCCGGGGGAGTGAGCAGTTCTTC
TRBV2	TRBJ2-1	TRBD1	-	CASSPMRTGNEQFF	TGTGCCAGCAGTCCGATGAGGACAGGGAATGAGCAGTTCTTC
TRBV29-1	TRBJ2-5	-	-	CSVGRSVGETQYF	TGCAGCGTTGGGAGGAGCGTGGGGGAGACCCAGTACTTC
TRBV7-2	TRBJ1-6	-	-	CASSFRANSPLHF	TGTGCCAGCAGCTTCAGAGCGAATTCACCCCTCCACTTT
TRBV19	TRBJ2-5	-	-	CASSISETQYF	TGTGCCAGTAGTATATCGGAGACCCAGTACTTC
TRBV3-1/TRBV3-2	TRBJ1-1	TRBD1	-	CASSQEGGRVNTEAFF	TGTGCCAGCAGCCAAGAAGGGGGCAGGGTGAACACTGAAGCTTTCTTT
TRBV5-5	TRBJ2-3	TRBD2	-	CASSLAGADTQYF	TGTGCCAGCAGCTTAGCGGGGGCAGATACGCAGTATTTT
TRBV7-3	TRBJ2-3	-	-	CASSSSQGYTQYF	TGTGCCAGCAGCAGCTCCCAGGGTTATACGCAGTATTTT
TRBV5-4	TRBJ2-1	-	-	CASSDKRDLPNNEQFF	TGTGCCAGCAGCGACAAGAGGGACTTACCTAACAATGAGCAGTTCTTC
TRBV18	TRBJ2-2	TRBD1	-	CASSTLGQGALLSGELFF	TGTGCCAGCTCAACCCTCGGACAGGGGGCTTTGTTGTCCGGGGAGCTGTTTTTT
TRBV7-9	TRBJ1-1	-	-	CASSLWSTEAFF	TGTGCCAGCAGCTTATGGAGCACTGAAGCTTTCTTT
TRBV19	TRBJ2-2	-	-	CASKISILIPELFF	TGTGCCAGTAAGATCTCTATCCTGATCCCTGAGCTGTTTTTT
TRBV2	TRBJ2-2	-	-	CASIIYPGRGTGELFF	TGTGCCAGCATAATCTATCCGGGCAGGGGCACCGGGGAGCTGTTTTTT
TRBV18	TRBJ1-4	TRBD1	few	CASSPGDGTGVKLFF	TGTGCCAGCTCACCGGGCGATGGGACAGGGGTGAAACTGTTTTTT
TRBV10-3	TRBJ2-5	-	-	CAISGGKQETQYF	TGTGCCATCAGTGGAGGGAAACAAGAGACCCAGTACTTC